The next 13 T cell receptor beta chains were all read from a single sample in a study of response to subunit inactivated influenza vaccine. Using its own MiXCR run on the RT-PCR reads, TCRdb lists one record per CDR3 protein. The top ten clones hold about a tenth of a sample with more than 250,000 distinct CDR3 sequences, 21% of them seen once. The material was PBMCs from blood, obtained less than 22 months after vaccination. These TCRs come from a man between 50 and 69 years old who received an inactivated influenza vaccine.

The CDR3 bases are TGTGCCAGCAGCCAATTACAGGGATACGTACAAGAGACCCAGTACTTC. This translates into CASSQLQGYVQETQYF. The V call is TRBV3-1, the J call TRBJ2-5, with D possibly TRBD1 on 6 matching bases. Deletions cut 2 bases from V and 2 bases from J, with 15 bases between. The CDR3 is made up of 16 amino acids. Per germline, CDR1 LGHDT and CDR2 YNNKEL (reference sequence).

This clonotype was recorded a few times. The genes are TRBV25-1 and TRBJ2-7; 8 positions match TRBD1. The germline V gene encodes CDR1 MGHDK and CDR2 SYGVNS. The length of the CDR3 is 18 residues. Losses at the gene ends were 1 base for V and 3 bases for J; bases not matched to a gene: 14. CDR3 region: CASSESGRTRQGIYEQYF. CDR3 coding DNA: TGTGCCAGCAGTGAATCCGGACGAACGAGACAGGGGATCTACGAGCAGTACTTC.

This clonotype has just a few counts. The CDR3 is CASSHSRGYLHF. The CDR3 region has the DNA TGTGCCAGCAGCCACTCCAGGGGCTACCTCCACTTT. The J gene is TRBJ1-6, the V gene TRBV7-2, with D tentatively TRBD1 (6 bases). Germline-derived CDR1 and CDR2 are SGHTA and FQGNSA. Trimming took off 5 bases at V and 15 bases at J, with 14 bases between the two ends. The CDR3 spans 12 residues.

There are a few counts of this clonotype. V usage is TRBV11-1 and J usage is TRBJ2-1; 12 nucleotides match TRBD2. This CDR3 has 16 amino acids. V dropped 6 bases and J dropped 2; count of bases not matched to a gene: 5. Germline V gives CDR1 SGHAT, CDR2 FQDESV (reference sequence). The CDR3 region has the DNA TGTGCCAGCAGTCCACCTAGCGGGAGGGCCTACAATGAGCAGTTCTTC. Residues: CASSPPSGRAYNEQFF. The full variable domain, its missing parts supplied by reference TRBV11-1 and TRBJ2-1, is EAEVAQSPRYKITEKSQAVAFWCDPISGHATLYWYRQILGQGPELLVQFQDESVVDDSQLPKDRFSAERLKGVDSTLKIQPAELGDSAMYLCASSPPSGRAYNEQFFGPGTRLTVL.

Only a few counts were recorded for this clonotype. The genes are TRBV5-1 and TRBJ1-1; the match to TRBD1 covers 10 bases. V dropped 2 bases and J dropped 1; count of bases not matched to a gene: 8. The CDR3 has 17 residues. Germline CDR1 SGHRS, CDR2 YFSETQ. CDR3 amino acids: CASSFGTGAGPNTEAFF. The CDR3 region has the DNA TGCGCCAGCAGCTTCGGGACAGGGGCCGGGCCGAACACTGAAGCTTTCTTT.

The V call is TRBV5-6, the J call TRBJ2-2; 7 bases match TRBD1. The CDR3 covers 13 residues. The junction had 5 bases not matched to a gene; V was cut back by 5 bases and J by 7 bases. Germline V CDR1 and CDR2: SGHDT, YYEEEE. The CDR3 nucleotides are TGTGCCAGCAGGCAGACAGGGCACGGGGAGCTGTTTTTT. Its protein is CASRQTGHGELFF.

The CDR3 spells CASSDSSADTQYF. The CDR3 DNA reads as TGTGCCAGCAGTGACTCTTCGGCAGATACGCAGTATTTT. V usage is TRBV6-4 and J usage is TRBJ2-3; D is unresolved. The germline V gene encodes CDR1 MRHNA and CDR2 SNTAGT. The CDR3 length is 13 residues. V was pared by 0 bases and J by 4 bases, with 5 bases between.

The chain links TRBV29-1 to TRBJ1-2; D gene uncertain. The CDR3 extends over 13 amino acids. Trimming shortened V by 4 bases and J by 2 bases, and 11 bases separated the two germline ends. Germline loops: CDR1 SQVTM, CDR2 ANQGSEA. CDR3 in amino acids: CSVGKNLNYGYTF. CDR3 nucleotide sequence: TGCAGCGTTGGAAAGAACCTAAACTATGGCTACACCTTC.

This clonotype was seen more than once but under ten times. In DNA form, the CDR3 reads TGTGCCAGCAGCCAAGATGGGTCTTTTGGGGCCAACGTCCTGACTTTC. Translating gives CASSQDGSFGANVLTF. The chain uses TRBV3-1 and TRBJ2-6; D gene ambiguous. Germline CDR1 is LGHDT and CDR2 is YNNKEL (reference sequence). Trimming took off 0 bases at V and 3 bases at J, with 9 bases between the two ends. This CDR3 has 16 residues. The complete variable domain, with remaining parts taken from reference TRBV3-1 and TRBJ2-6, reads DTAVSQTPKYLVTQMGNDKSIKCEQNLGHDTMYWYKQDSKKFLKIMFSYNNKELIINETVPNRFSPKSPDKAHLNLHINSLELGDSAVYFCASSQDGSFGANVLTFGAGSRLTVL.

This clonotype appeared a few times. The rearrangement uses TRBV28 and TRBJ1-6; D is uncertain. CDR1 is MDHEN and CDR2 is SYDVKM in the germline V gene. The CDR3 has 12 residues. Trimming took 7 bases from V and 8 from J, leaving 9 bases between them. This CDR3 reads CASKQVDSPLHF. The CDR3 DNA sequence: TGTGCCAGCAAGCAGGTTGATTCACCCCTCCACTTT. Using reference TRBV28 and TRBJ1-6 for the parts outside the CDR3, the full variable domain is DVKVTQSSRYLVKRTGEKVFLECVQDMDHENMFWYRQDPGLGLRLIYFSYDVKMKEKGDIPEGYSVSREKKERFSLILESASTNQTSMYLCASKQVDSPLHFGNGTRLTVT.

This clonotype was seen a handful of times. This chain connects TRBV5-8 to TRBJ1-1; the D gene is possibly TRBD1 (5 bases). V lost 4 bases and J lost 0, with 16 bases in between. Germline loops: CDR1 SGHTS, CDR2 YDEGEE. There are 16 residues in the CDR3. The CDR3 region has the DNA TGTGCCAGCAGCCCGGGACTGTCGTTCATGAACACTGAAGCTTTCTTT. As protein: CASSPGLSFMNTEAFF.

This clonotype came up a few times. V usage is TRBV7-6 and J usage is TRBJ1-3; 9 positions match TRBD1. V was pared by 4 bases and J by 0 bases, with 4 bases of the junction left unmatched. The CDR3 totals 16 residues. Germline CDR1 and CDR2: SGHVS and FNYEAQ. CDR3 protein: CASSSRDRDSGNTIYF. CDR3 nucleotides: TGTGCCAGCAGCTCCCGGGACAGGGACTCTGGAAACACCATATATTTT.

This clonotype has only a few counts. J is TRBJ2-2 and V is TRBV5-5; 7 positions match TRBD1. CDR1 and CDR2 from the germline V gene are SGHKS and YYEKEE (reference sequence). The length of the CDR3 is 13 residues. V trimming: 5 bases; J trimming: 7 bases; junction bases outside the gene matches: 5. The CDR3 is CASSPTGVGELFF. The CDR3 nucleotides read TGTGCCAGCAGTCCAACAGGGGTCGGGGAGCTGTTTTTT.